This section outlines one TCR beta chain sequence together with its context. Its antigen is still unknown. Produced via immunoSEQ multiplex PCR; TCRdb's table is partial and in-frame only. The table lists approximately 12,000 clones, about nine tenths of them singletons. These data are taken from a study of regulatory dendritic cells for organ transplantation. About the study: Regulatory dendritic cells were monocyte-derived, receiving vitamin D3 on days 0 and 4 and IL-10 on day 4. Study outcomes and limitations: Resting memory CD8+ T cells held the most alloreactive clonotypes.

Sorted T cells were CFSE-labeled and cultured four to five days with allogeneic regulatory or mature dendritic cells at 1:10. V shed 5 bases, J shed 4 bases, and the junction held 8 bases outside the gene matches. CDR1 and CDR2 from the germline V gene are GTSNPN and SVGIG (reference sequence). This CDR3 is built from 14 residues. The chain links TRBV30 to TRBJ2-3; TRBD2 matches at 8 bases. The receptor's source is a human donor in good health. Sequences were obtained from naive CD8+ T cells from blood cultured with regulatory dendritic cells. The subset denotes: CD45RA+ naive T cells. CDR3 nucleotides: TGTGCCTGGGCCCCGGGACTAGGCCCAGATACGCAGTATTTT. It is translated as CAWAPGLGPDTQYF.